The sequence of this T cell receptor beta chain was determined in a study of response to subunit inactivated influenza vaccine. Study findings and constraints: Authors suggested each seasonal influenza vaccination recruits few new T cells.

Germline CDR1 SGHRS, CDR2 YFSETQ. The CDR3 loop spans 14 amino acids. Trimming took 3 bases from V and 4 from J, leaving 11 bases between them. MiXCR, applied by TCRdb to the RT-PCR reads, yields one record per CDR3 protein. This table holds a few hundred thousand distinct CDR3 sequences, 13% to 15% found once. Concerning this clonotype: No antigen is known for it.

The material sequenced was PBMCs from blood, taken about 13 days after vaccination. The genes are TRBV5-1 and TRBJ2-1, with D perhaps matching TRBD1 (6 bases). This TCR was sampled from a man aged 50-60 years who received an inactivated influenza vaccine. The CDR3 sequence is CASSSYRDYNEQFF. DNA of the CDR3: TGCGCCAGCAGCTCATACAGGGATTACAATGAGCAGTTCTTC.